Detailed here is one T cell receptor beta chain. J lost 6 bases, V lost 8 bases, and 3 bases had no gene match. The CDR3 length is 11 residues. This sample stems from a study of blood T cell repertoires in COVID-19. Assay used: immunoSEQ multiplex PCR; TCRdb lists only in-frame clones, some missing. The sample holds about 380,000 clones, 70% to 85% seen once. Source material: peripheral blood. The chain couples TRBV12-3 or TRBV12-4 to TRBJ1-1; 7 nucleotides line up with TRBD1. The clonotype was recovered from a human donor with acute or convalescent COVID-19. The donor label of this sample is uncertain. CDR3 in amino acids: CASRTGAEAFF. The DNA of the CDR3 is TGTGCCAGCCGTACAGGGGCTGAAGCTTTCTTT.